The clone carrying this TCR beta chain has at least ten counts. The data derive from a study of molecular identifiers for immune sequencing clone quantification. The V end was cut by 6 bases, the J end by 9 bases, with 20 bases between. This CDR3 region has 14 residues. Per the germline V gene, CDR1 is MNHEY and CDR2 is SVGEGT. MiXCR was run by TCRdb on the PCR reads, yielding one entry per CDR3 protein. The sample carries nearly 650,000 distinct CDR3 sequences, approximately 24% recorded once. Specimen: naive CD8+ T cells from blood, with Jurkat cell RNA spiked in. The sample's subset: FACS-sorted CD8+CD4-CCR7+CD45RA+ naive T cells. The J gene is TRBJ2-5, the V gene TRBV6-2 or TRBV6-3; D possibly corresponds to TRBD2 (6 bases). The receptor was derived from a human donor in good health. Some libraries in this study had Jurkat cell RNA spiked in. CDR3 loop: CASSTAAGLPPQYF. Written as DNA, the CDR3 is TGTGCCAGCAGCACCGCCGCGGGATTACCACCCCAGTACTTC.